This entry lists 13 T cell receptor beta chains sequenced from one sample in a study of T cell repertoires in cytomegalovirus infection. The antigens these receptors bind are not known. TCRdb analysed the reads with MiXCR anew, one entry per CDR3 protein. The sample has 200,000 to 250,000 distinct CDR3 sequences, less than 50% seen once. Sequenced here: CD8+ T cells from cultured PBMCs, sampled from culture after CMV antigen stimulation. These receptors all stem from a human donor in good health (CMV status not recorded). Some clones in this sample may be carry-over from other donors' samples.

J is TRBJ2-2 and V is TRBV7-2; D is unresolved. With 1 base removed from V and 5 bases from J, the gap between germline ends came to 11 bases. The CDR3 length is 15 residues. CDR1 and CDR2 from the germline V gene are SGHTA and FQGNSA. CDR3 amino acids: CASSLVGERTGELFF. The DNA for the CDR3 is TGTGCCAGCAGCTTAGTAGGTGAAAGGACCGGGGAGCTGTTTTTT.

This chain connects TRBV19 to TRBJ1-1; D call uncertain. Germline V CDR1 and CDR2: LNHDA, SQIVND (reference sequence). The germline V and J ends were trimmed by 5 bases and 4 bases, with 11 bases remaining between them. CDR3 length equals 13 residues. The CDR3 bases are TGTGCCAGTAGTGCGAACCGGGCCACTGAAGCTTTCTTT. Translating gives CASSANRATEAFF.

This clonotype was observed a few times. The chain links TRBV2 to TRBJ2-7; 8 bases match TRBD1. The CDR3 spans 14 residues. Germline CDR1 SNHLY, CDR2 FYNNEI. V was pared by 4 bases and J by 7 bases, with 9 bases of the junction left unmatched. CDR3 DNA: TGTGCCAGCAGTGTGACAGGGGATGTGTATGAGCAGTACTTC. This sequence encodes CASSVTGDVYEQYF.

This clonotype was counted only a few times. The V gene is TRBV28, the J gene TRBJ2-7; TRBD1 is a possible D gene (6 bases). The CDR3 runs to 16 residues. V shed 5 bases and J shed 0 bases, with 17 bases lying between them. Germline loops: CDR1 MDHEN, CDR2 SYDVKM. CDR3 protein: CASSRPGDHGSYEQYF. As DNA, the CDR3 is TGTGCCAGCAGTAGGCCAGGGGACCACGGCTCCTACGAGCAGTACTTC.

The table lists this clonotype with a few counts. This chain's CDR3 is CASSLNAGVNTEAFF. The CDR3 coding sequence is TGTGCCAGCAGCTTAAATGCAGGGGTGAACACTGAAGCTTTCTTT. This chain joins TRBV7-9 and TRBJ1-1; possibly TRBD1 for D (6 bases). V was shortened by 2 bases and J by 0 bases, with 10 bases between the two germline ends. The CDR3 length is 15 residues. Germline V gene sequence: CDR1 SEHNR, CDR2 FQNEAQ (reference sequence).

This clonotype has a single count. The V gene is TRBV27, the J gene TRBJ1-2; D is possibly TRBD1 (5 bases). Germline V gene sequence: CDR1 MNHEY, CDR2 SMNVEV (reference sequence). The CDR3 is 15 residues long. V lost 0 bases and J 3 bases, leaving 11 bases between the germline ends. In DNA form, the CDR3 reads TGTGCCAGCAGTTTATCGAAGGGGACTTACTATGGCTACACCTTC. The encoded protein is CASSLSKGTYYGYTF.

This clonotype was detected a few times. A read error may be the cause here, since a much bigger clone is one base away. This sequence joins TRBV20-1 and TRBJ1-1; D is possibly TRBD1 (6 bases). The CDR3 extends over 14 amino acids. The germline V gene encodes CDR1 DFQATT and CDR2 SNEGSKA (reference sequence). The CDR3 DNA is TGCAGTGCCAAGCGGGGGGCCCAGAACACTGAATCTTTCTTT. It yields the protein CSAKRGAQNTESFF.

This chain links TRBV7-2 with TRBJ2-7; a possible D gene is TRBD2 (5 bases). CDR3 size: 18 residues. Trimming left V 7 bases short and J 5 bases short, with 30 bases between. Germline CDR1 reads SGHTA; CDR2 reads FQGNSA. This CDR3 reads CASTFIYGSGKAAHEQYF. CDR3 bases: TGTGCCAGCACCTTTATATACGGTTCCGGGAAGGCCGCCCACGAGCAGTACTTC.

The genes are TRBV6-2 or TRBV6-3 and TRBJ2-7; TRBD2 might be the D (5 bases). The V end was cut by 8 bases, the J end by 4 bases, with 15 bases between. Per the germline V gene, CDR1 is MNHEY and CDR2 is SVGEGT. The CDR3 totals 13 residues. As DNA, the CDR3 is TGTGCCAGCTCTCAAAGGCGGGTTTACGAGCAGTACTTC. This gives the protein CASSQRRVYEQYF.

This clonotype has only one observation. The chain links TRBV5-4 to TRBJ2-7; unclear D gene. This CDR3 contains 15 residues. Deletions cut 0 bases from V and 5 bases from J, with 15 bases between. Germline V gives CDR1 SGHNT, CDR2 YYREEE (reference sequence). DNA of the CDR3: TGTGCCAGCAGCTTGGAATCCCCCCCCAGCAACGAGCAGTACTTC. Translation gives CASSLESPPSNEQYF.

This clonotype was picked up a small number of times. The chain is built from TRBV7-9 and TRBJ1-1, with TRBD1 identical over 7 bases. Germline V gene lookup returns CDR1 SEHNR and CDR2 FQNEAQ (reference sequence). The V segment lost 4 bases and the J segment 5 bases; nucleotides outside the gene matches: 13. This CDR3 is 16 amino acids long. The CDR3 nucleotides read TGTGCCAGCAGCTCGCCGAGAAGGGGGCCCGGGACTGAAGCTTTCTTT. This codes for CASSSPRRGPGTEAFF.

This clonotype was found once. The rearrangement joins TRBV6-6 to TRBJ2-1; no definite D call. V was clipped by 7 bases and J by 8 bases, with 21 bases between them. Germline V gene lookup returns CDR1 MNHNY and CDR2 SVGAGI (reference sequence). The CDR3 is 15 residues long. The CDR3 spells CASNPLALSRDEQFF. The CDR3 DNA follows: TGTGCCAGCAATCCACTCGCTTTAAGTCGGGATGAGCAGTTCTTC.

The genes are TRBV6-1 and TRBJ2-1, with 10 bases matching TRBD2. CDR3 length: 20 amino acids. Unmatched junction bases numbered 19, after V lost 2 bases and J lost 6 bases. The V gene's germline CDR1 is MNHNS and CDR2 SASEGT. The CDR3 DNA reads TGTGCCAGCAGTGAAAGGCCTAGCGGGAGACTGGGTGAAAGCCCCAATGAGCAGTTCTTC. Its protein is CASSERPSGRLGESPNEQFF.